The entry below describes one T cell receptor beta chain. Its antigen is as yet unknown. TCRalpha along with TCRbeta cDNA was subjected to two nested PCRs lasting 16 and 9 cycles. TCRdb reprocessed the 5' RACE reads; each CDR3 protein has one entry and no DNA is given. Recorded for this sample: 400,000 or so distinct CDR3 sequences. This CDR3 has 16 residues. CDR1 and CDR2 from the germline V gene are SGHKS and YYEKEE (reference sequence). The data were taken from a study of monozygotic twins with inflammatory bowel disease. Regarding the study as a whole: Distinct T cell subtypes could not be told apart.

The clonotype comes from a human donor with ulcerative colitis or Crohn's disease, or a healthy co-twin of an affected twin (not recorded which). The rearrangement joins TRBV5-5 to TRBJ1-5; the D call from TCRdb, TRBD1, cannot be confirmed without DNA. The source material was blood. CDR3 residues: CASSSGTALSNQPQHF.